The 16 T cell receptor beta chains reported below all come from one sample, sequenced in a study of OX40 agonist ivuxolimab in advanced cancers. Method: immunoSEQ multiplex PCR; TCRdb's copy keeps in-frame clones and lacks some. The sample consists of about 110,000 clones, approximately 89% of them appearing once. This specimen consisted of CD4+ or CD8+ T cells sorted from blood, obtained in a trial of the OX40 agonist ivuxolimab. The receptors were gathered from an adult with an advanced solid tumor such as melanoma, head and neck, liver or kidney cancer.

This chain links TRBV7-6 with TRBJ2-3; a weak D match, TRBD2 (6 bases). V lost 1 base and J 6 bases, leaving 14 bases between the germline ends. Germline V gene lookup returns CDR1 SGHVS and CDR2 FNYEAQ. CDR3 length equals 15 residues. CDR3 protein: CASSLGAGPPDTQYF. The DNA for the CDR3 is TGTGCCAGCAGCTTAGGGGCGGGACCCCCGGATACGCAGTATTTT.

V usage is TRBV7-3 and J usage is TRBJ2-7; TRBD1 matches at 10 bases. This CDR3 comprises 14 residues. The V gene end was trimmed by 5 bases and the J gene end by 7 bases; junction bases not matched to a gene: 8. Germline V gives CDR1 SGHTA, CDR2 FQGTGA. The CDR3 is CASSPRDRGGEQYF. The CDR3 DNA reads TGTGCCAGCAGCCCTCGGGACAGGGGAGGAGAGCAGTACTTC.

The table lists this clone with a count of one. The V and J genes are TRBV9 and TRBJ2-2; D may be TRBD2 (5 bases). Germline CDR1 is SGDLS and CDR2 is YYNGEE. V was pared by 4 bases and J by 0 bases, with 19 bases between. CDR3 length: 18 residues. CDR3 bases: TGTGCCAGCAGCCCCGAGGGCCTAGCAGCCACGAACACCGGGGAGCTGTTTTTT. Its translation is CASSPEGLAATNTGELFF.

V gene TRBV6-6 combines with J gene TRBJ1-3, with D possibly TRBD1 on 5 matching bases. CDR3 size: 14 residues. CDR1 is MNHNY and CDR2 is SVGAGI in the germline V gene (reference sequence). Trimming removed 6 bases at V and 4 bases at J, with 13 bases between. CDR3 residues: CASRIKGDGNTIYF. CDR3 sequence (DNA): TGTGCCAGCAGAATAAAAGGGGACGGAAACACCATATATTTT.

With respect to this clone: The junction departs from germline at one end; a sequencing error may be responsible. This rearrangement joins TRBV5-6 to TRBJ2-5, with D possibly matching TRBD1 (6 bases). CDR3 size: 13 residues. The V gene's germline CDR1 is SGHDT and CDR2 YYEEEE. The CDR3 loop is CASSWTAQGTQYF. The CDR3, as DNA: TGTGCCAGCAGCTGGACAGCCCAAGGGACCCAGTACTTC.

The DNA of the CDR3 is TGTGCCAGCAGCGCGGGGAATCATAATAATTCACCCCTCCACTTT. Translation gives CASSAGNHNNSPLHF. The chain carries TRBV9 and TRBJ1-6; the D is unclear. Germline values: CDR1 SGDLS, CDR2 YYNGEE. V lost 3 bases and J 5 bases, leaving 12 bases between the germline ends. CDR3 length: 15 amino acids. The entire variable domain, with the rest obtained from reference TRBV9 and TRBJ1-6, is as follows: DSGVTQTPKHLITATGQRVTLRCSPRSGDLSVYWYQQSLDQGLQFLIQYYNGEERAKGNILERFSAQQFPDLHSELNLSSLELGDSALYFCASSAGNHNNSPLHFGNGTRLTVT.

This clone has a handful of counts. The chain carries TRBV18 and TRBJ1-5, with no clear D. The CDR3 runs to 13 residues. Looked up from germline, CDR1 is KGHSH and CDR2 is LQKENI. V lost 5 bases, J lost 5 bases, and 10 bases lay in between. The CDR3, as DNA: TGTGCCAGCTCATCGTCCGGACATCAGCCCCAGCATTTT. Translation gives CASSSSGHQPQHF.

The chain uses TRBV5-4 and TRBJ2-5; D is unclear. V lost 4 bases and J lost 2, with 12 bases in between. Germline V lookup: CDR1 SGHNT, CDR2 YYREEE (reference sequence). There are 14 residues in the CDR3. CDR3 DNA: TGTGCCAGCAGCCCGCCGGCGCTTCAAGAGACCCAGTACTTC. It is translated as CASSPPALQETQYF.

The chain has TRBV19 and TRBJ2-2, with no clear D. There are 13 residues in the CDR3. V lost 0 bases, J lost 1 base, and 0 bases lay in between. Looked up from germline, CDR1 is LNHDA and CDR2 is SQIVND (reference sequence). The CDR3 spells CASSIENTGELFF. The CDR3 DNA is TGTGCCAGTAGTATAGAGAACACCGGGGAGCTGTTTTTT. Supplemented by reference TRBV19 and TRBJ2-2, the full variable domain reads DGGITQSPKYLFRKEGQNVTLSCEQNLNHDAMYWYRQDPGQGLRLIYYSQIVNDFQKGDIAEGYSVSREKKESFPLTVTSAQKNPTAFYLCASSIENTGELFFGEGSRLTVL.

Written as DNA, the CDR3 is TGCGCCAGCACCCCCAGGCCTAGCGGGAGGATCGGGGAGCTGTTTTTT. Residues: CASTPRPSGRIGELFF. The rearrangement joins TRBV5-1 to TRBJ2-2; 11 nucleotides agree with TRBD2. The ends lost 6 bases at V and 7 bases at J; junction bases unmatched: 11. CDR1 is SGHRS and CDR2 is YFSETQ in the germline V gene. The CDR3 length is 16 residues.

The chain joins TRBV5-1 to TRBJ2-5, with 12 bases fitting TRBD2. J lost 5 bases, V lost 5 bases, and 4 bases had no gene match. From germline, CDR1 is SGHRS and CDR2 YFSETQ. The CDR3 loop spans 14 amino acids. The CDR3 reads CASRGLAGLETQYF. The CDR3 DNA is TGCGCCAGCAGAGGACTAGCGGGATTGGAGACCCAGTACTTC.

The gene calls are TRBV15 and TRBJ1-2, with D maybe TRBD1 (6 bases). CDR3 length: 12 residues. CDR1 is LNHNV, CDR2 YYDKDF, per germline (reference sequence). The V and J ends lost 1 base and 7 bases respectively, with 7 bases between them. CDR3 bases: TGTGCCACCAGCAGAGGACAGGTTGGCTACACCTTC. It translates to CATSRGQVGYTF.

This chain links TRBV11-2 with TRBJ2-7; 14 bases align to TRBD2. Germline V gives CDR1 SGHAT, CDR2 FQNNGV. The CDR3 runs 19 residues. Trimming removed 0 bases from V and 1 base from J; junction bases left unmatched: 8. CDR3 bases: TGTGCCAGCAGCTTAGACCCGGGACTAGCGGGAGATTTGTCCTACGAGCAGTACTTC. It specifies CASSLDPGLAGDLSYEQYF.

A remark on this clone: One end of the junction varies from germline; a read error may be responsible. The genes are TRBV7-7 and TRBJ2-2; D gene unclear. The CDR3 runs 15 residues. Germline-derived CDR1 and CDR2 are SSHAT and FNYEAQ (reference sequence). CDR3 sequence: CASSLGIMDTGELFF. CDR3 in DNA: TGTGCTAGCAGCTTAGGGATTATGGACACCGGGGAGCTGTTTTTT.

This clone was counted a few times. The CDR3, as DNA: TGTGCCAGCAGTTCTAGCGGGAGGGTATATCCCCAGTACTTC. Translated: CASSSSGRVYPQYF. The V gene is TRBV27, the J gene TRBJ2-5; TRBD2 agrees at 12 bases. Germline V gene data show CDR1 as MNHEY and CDR2 as SMNVEV (reference sequence). Trimming cost V 4 bases and J 9 bases; bases outside gene matches: 6. The CDR3 spans 14 residues.

V and J are TRBV7-3 and TRBJ1-1; perhaps TRBD1 as D (5 bases). Trimming took off 4 bases at V and 2 bases at J, with 11 bases between the two ends. The CDR3 spans 14 residues. Germline V gives CDR1 SGHTA, CDR2 FQGTGA. CDR3 protein: CASSSGTVNTEAFF. The CDR3 coding sequence is TGTGCCAGCAGCTCTGGGACGGTTAACACTGAAGCTTTCTTT.